This TCR beta chain was documented in a study of human T cells and chemical hapten exposure. On the study more broadly: The variation in per-sample TCR yields arose mainly from small differences in pooled library volumes.

This clonotype showed up just a few times. The time point was: healthy volunteer bleed at 6 weeks. The template was total RNA from unfractionated whole blood. The library labeled individual cDNA molecules by adding unique molecular identifiers to them. TCRdb re-analysed the RACE reads in MiXCR, keeping a single row per CDR3 protein. The repertoire consists of some 81,000 distinct CDR3 sequences, with about 8.6% occurring once and the leading ten covering approximately 1.5%. V was cut by 1 base and J by 1 base, with 6 bases left in between. The CDR3 length is 14 residues. Germline V gene lookup returns CDR1 SGHNT and CDR2 YENEEA.

The specimen was whole blood. The TCR sequence derives from a female donor in good health. Some clones in this sample may be carry-over from other donors' samples. The chain recombines TRBV11-3 with TRBJ2-3; D is ambiguous. The CDR3 DNA is TGTGCCAGCAGCTTAGCTGAGGGCACAGATACGCAGTATTTT. This codes for CASSLAEGTDTQYF.